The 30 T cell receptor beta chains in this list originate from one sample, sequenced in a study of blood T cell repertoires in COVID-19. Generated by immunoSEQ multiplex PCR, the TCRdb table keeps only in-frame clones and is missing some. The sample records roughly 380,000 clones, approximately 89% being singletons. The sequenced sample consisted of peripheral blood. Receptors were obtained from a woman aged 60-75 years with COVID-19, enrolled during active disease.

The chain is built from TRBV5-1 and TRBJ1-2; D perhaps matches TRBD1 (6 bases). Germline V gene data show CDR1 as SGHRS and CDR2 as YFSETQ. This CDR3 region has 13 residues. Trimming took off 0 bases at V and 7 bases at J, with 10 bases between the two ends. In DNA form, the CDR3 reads TGCGCCAGCAGCTTGGAAACAGGGTCTGGCTACACCTTC. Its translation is CASSLETGSGYTF.

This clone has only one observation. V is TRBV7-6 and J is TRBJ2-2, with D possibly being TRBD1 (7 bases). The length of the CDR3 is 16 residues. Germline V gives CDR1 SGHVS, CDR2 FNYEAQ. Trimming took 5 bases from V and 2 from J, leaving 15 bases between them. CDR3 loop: CASSLRQGLNTGELFF. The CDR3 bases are TGTGCCAGCAGCCTGCGACAGGGACTCAACACCGGGGAGCTGTTTTTT. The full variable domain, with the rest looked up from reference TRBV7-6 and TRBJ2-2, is GAGVSQSPRYKVTKRGQDVALRCDPISGHVSLYWYRQALGQGPEFLTYFNYEAQQDKSGLPNDRFSAERPEGSISTLTIQRTEQRDSAMYRCASSLRQGLNTGELFFGEGSRLTVL.

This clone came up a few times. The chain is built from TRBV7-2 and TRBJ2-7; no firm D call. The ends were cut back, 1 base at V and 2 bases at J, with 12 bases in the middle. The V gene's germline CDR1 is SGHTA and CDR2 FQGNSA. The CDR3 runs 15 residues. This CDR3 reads CASSLEDTETYEQYF. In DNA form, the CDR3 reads TGTGCCAGCAGCTTAGAAGACACGGAAACCTACGAGCAGTACTTC.

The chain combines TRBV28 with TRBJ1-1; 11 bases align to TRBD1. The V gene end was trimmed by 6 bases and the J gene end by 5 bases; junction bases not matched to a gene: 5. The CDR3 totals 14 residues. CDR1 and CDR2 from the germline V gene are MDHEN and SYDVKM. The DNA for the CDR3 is TGTGCCAGCAGCCGCCGGGACAGGGGGACTGAAGCTTTCTTT. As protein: CASSRRDRGTEAFF.

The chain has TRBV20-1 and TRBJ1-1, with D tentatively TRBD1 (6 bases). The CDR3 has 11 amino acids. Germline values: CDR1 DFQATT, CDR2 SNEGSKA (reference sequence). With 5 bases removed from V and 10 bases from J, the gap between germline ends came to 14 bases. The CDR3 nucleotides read TGCAGTGCTCGCAGGGGAGACTCAGCTTTCTTT. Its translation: CSARRGDSAFF.

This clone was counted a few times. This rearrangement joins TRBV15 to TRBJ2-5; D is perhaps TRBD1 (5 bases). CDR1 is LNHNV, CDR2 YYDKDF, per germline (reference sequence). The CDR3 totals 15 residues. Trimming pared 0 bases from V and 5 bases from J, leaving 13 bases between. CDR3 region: CATSRDRDRRETQYF. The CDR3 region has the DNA TGTGCCACCAGCAGAGATCGCGACAGAAGGGAGACCCAGTACTTC.

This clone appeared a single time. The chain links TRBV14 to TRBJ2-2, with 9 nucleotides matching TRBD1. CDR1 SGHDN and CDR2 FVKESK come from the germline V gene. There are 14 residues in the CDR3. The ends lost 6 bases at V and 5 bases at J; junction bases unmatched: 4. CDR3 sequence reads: CASSLTGGTGELFF. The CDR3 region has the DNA TGTGCCAGCAGTTTGACAGGGGGTACCGGGGAGCTGTTTTTT.

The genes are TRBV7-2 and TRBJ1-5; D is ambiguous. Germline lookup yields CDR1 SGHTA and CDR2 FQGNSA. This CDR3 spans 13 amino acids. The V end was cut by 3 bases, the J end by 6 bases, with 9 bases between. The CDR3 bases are TGTGCCAGCAGCTTTTTAGTAAGTCAGCCCCAGCATTTT. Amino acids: CASSFLVSQPQHF. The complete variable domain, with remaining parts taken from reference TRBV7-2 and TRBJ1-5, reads GAGVSQSPSNKVTEKGKDVELRCDPISGHTALYWYRQSLGQGLEFLIYFQGNSAPDKSGLPSDRFSAERTGGSVSTLTIQRTQQEDSAVYLCASSFLVSQPQHFGDGTRLSIL.

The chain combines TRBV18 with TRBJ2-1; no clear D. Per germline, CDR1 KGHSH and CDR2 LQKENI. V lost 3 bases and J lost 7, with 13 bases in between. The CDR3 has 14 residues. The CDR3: CASSPNQDFNEQFF. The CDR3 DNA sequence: TGTGCCAGCTCACCTAACCAGGATTTTAATGAGCAGTTCTTC.

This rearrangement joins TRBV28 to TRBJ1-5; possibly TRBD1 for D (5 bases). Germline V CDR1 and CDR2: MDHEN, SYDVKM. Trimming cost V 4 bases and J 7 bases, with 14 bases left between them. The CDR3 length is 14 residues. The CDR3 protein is CASSSRGGGQPQHF. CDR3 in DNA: TGTGCCAGCAGTTCAAGGGGCGGGGGACAGCCCCAGCATTTT.

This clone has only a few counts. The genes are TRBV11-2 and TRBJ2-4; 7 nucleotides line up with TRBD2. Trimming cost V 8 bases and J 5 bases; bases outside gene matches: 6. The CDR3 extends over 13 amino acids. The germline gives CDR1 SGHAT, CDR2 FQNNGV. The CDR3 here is CASRGEWENIQYF. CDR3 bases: TGTGCCAGCCGGGGGGAGTGGGAAAACATTCAGTACTTC. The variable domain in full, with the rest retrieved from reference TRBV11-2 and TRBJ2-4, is EAGVAQSPRYKIIEKRQSVAFWCNPISGHATLYWYQQILGQGPKLLIQFQNNGVVDDSQLPKDRFSAERLKGVDSTLKIQPAKLEDSAVYLCASRGEWENIQYFGAGTRLSVL.

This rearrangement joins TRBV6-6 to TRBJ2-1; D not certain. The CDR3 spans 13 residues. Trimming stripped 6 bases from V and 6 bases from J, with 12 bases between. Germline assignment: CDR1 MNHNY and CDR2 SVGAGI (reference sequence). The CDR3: CASSPRSPNEQFF. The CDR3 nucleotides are TGTGCCAGCAGCCCTAGGAGTCCCAATGAGCAGTTCTTC.

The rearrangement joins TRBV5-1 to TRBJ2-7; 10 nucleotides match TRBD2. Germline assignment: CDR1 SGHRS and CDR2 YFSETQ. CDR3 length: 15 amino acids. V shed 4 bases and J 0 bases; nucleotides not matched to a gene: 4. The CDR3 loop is CASSLSGGSSYEQYF. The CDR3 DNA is TGCGCCAGCAGCCTTAGCGGGGGGAGCTCCTACGAGCAGTACTTC.

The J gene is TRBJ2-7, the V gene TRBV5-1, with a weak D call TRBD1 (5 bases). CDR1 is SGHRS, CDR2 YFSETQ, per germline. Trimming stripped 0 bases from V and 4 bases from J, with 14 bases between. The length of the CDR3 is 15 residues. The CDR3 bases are TGCGCCAGCAGCTTGGCCGCAGGGTGGAATTACGAGCAGTACTTC. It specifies CASSLAAGWNYEQYF.

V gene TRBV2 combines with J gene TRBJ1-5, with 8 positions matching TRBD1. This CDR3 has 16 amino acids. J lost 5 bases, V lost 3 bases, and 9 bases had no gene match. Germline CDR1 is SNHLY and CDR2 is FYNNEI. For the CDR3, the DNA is TGTGCCAGCAGTGATACGTGGACAGGGCGGGATCAGCCCCAGCATTTT. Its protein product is CASSDTWTGRDQPQHF.

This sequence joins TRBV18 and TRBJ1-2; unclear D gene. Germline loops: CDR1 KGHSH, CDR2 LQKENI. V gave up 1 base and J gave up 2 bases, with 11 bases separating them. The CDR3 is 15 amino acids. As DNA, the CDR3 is TGTGCCAGCTCACCACTGGAGGAGGCAAACTATGGCTACACCTTC. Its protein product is CASSPLEEANYGYTF.

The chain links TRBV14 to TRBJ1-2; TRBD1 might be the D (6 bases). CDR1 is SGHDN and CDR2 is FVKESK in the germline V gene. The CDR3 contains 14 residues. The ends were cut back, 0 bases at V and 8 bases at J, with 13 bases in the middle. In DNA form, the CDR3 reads TGTGCCAGCAGCCAAGATCTTAGGACAGAGGGCTACACCTTC. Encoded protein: CASSQDLRTEGYTF. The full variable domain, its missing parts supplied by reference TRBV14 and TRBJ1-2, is EAGVTQFPSHSVIEKGQTVTLRCDPISGHDNLYWYRRVMGKEIKFLLHFVKESKQDESGMPNNRFLAERTGGTYSTLKVQPAELEDSGVYFCASSQDLRTEGYTFGSGTRLTVV.

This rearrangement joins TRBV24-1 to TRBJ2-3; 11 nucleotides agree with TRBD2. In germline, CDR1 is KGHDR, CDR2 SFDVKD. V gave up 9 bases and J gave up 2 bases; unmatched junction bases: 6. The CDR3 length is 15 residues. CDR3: CATSTSGAVTDTQYF. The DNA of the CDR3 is TGTGCCACCTCGACTAGCGGGGCAGTCACAGATACGCAGTATTTT.

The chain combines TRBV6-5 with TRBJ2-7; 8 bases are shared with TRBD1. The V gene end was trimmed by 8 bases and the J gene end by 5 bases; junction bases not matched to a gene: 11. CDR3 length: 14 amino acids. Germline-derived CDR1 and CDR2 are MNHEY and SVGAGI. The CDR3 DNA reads TGTGCCAGCGGGCCCCGGACAGGGACTCACGAGCAGTACTTC. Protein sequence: CASGPRTGTHEQYF.

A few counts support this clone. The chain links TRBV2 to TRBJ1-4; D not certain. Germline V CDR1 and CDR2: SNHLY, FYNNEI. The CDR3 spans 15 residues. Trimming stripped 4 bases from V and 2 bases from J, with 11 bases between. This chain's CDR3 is CASSARVGTNEKLFF. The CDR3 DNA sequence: TGTGCCAGCAGTGCTCGGGTCGGCACTAATGAAAAACTGTTTTTT.

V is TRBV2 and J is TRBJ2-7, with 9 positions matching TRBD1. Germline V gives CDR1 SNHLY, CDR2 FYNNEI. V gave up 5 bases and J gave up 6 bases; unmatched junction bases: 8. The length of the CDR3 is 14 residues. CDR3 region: CASSSRTGAGEQYF. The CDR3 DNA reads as TGTGCCAGCAGTTCCCGGACAGGGGCGGGCGAGCAGTACTTC.

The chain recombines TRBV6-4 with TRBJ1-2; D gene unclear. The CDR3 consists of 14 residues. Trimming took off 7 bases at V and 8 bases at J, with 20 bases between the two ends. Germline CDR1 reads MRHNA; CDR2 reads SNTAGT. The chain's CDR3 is CASTRAPRVGGYTF. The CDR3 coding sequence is TGTGCCAGCACCCGCGCCCCTCGGGTAGGAGGCTACACCTTC.

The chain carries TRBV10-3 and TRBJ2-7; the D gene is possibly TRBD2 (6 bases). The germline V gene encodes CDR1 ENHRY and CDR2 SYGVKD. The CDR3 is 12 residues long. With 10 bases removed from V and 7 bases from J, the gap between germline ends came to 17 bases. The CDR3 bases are TGTGCCACCCGTGGGACGGCGGGGGAGCAGTACTTC. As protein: CATRGTAGEQYF.

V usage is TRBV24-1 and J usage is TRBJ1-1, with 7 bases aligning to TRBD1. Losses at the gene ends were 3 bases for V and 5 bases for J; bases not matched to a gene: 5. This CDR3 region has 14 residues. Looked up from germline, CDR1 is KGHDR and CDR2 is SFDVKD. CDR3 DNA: TGTGCCACCAGTGATGACAGGGTTGGGACTGAAGCTTTCTTT. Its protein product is CATSDDRVGTEAFF.

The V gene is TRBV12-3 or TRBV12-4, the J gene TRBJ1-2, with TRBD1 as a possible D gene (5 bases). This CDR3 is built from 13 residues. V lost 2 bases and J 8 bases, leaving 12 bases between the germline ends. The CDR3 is CASSLYAGNGYTF. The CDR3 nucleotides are TGTGCCAGCAGTTTATACGCAGGGAACGGCTACACCTTC.

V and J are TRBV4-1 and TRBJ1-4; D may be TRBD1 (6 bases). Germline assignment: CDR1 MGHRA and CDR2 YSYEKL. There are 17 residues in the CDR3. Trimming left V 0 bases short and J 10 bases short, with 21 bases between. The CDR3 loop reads CASSQEGGMGPGVKLFF. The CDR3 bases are TGCGCCAGCAGCCAAGAAGGTGGTATGGGGCCAGGGGTAAAACTGTTTTTT.

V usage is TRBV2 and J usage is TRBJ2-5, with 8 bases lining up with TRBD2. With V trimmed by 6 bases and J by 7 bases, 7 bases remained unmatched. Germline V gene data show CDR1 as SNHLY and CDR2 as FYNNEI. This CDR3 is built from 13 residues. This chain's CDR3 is CASRYGGAATQYF. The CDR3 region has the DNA TGTGCCAGCAGATACGGGGGGGCGGCGACCCAGTACTTC.

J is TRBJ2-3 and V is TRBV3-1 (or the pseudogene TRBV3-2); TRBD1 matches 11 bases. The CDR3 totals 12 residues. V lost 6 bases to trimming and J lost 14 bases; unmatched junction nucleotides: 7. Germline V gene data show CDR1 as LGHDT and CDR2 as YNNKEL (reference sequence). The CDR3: CASSSPGTGGYF. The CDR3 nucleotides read TGTGCCAGCAGTTCCCCCGGGACAGGGGGGTATTTT.

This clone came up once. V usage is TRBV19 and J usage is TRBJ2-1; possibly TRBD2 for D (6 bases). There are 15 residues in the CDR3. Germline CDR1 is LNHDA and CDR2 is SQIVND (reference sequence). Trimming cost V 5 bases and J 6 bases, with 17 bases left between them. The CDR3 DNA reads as TGTGCCAGTAGTCCCCACCCGCTGGGGGGCAATGAGCAGTTCTTC. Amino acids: CASSPHPLGGNEQFF.

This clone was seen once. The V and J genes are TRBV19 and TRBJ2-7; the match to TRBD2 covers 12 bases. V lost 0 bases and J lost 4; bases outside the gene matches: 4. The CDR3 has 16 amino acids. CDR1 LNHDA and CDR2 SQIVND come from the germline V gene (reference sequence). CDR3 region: CASSIEASGGAYEQYF. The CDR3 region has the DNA TGTGCCAGTAGTATAGAGGCTAGCGGGGGGGCTTACGAGCAGTACTTC.